The sequence of this T cell receptor beta chain was determined in a study of blood T cells in healthy people across ages. A sample-barcoded 5' primer and a J-beta primer mix were used in a second PCR of roughly 7 to 12 cycles. MiXCR was run by TCRdb on the 5' RACE reads, yielding one entry per CDR3 protein. In the table there are around 870,000 distinct CDR3 sequences, around 30% of which are singletons. Worth noting for this clonotype: Mismatch with germline at one junction end may stem from a read error.

The CDR3 consists of 13 residues. Germline lookup yields CDR1 MNHEY and CDR2 SVGAGI. The chain has TRBV6-5 and TRBJ1-3, with TRBD1 matching 7 bases. Sequenced material: blood. The TCR sequence derives from an elderly woman in good health. Here the CDR3 reads CASRPTGRNTRYF. DNA of the CDR3: TGTGCCAGCAGACCGACAGGGAGAAACACCAGATATTTT.